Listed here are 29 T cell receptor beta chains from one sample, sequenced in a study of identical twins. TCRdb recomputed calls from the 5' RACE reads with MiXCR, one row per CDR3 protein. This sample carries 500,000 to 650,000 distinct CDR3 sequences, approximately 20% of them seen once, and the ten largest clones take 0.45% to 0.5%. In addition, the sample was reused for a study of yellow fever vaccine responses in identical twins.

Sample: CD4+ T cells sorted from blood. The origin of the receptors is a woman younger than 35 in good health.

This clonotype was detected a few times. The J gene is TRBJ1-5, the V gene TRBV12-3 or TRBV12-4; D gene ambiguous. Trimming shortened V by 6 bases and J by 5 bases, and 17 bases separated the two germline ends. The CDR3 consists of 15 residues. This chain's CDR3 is CASSSLAGGHQPQHF. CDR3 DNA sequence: TGTGCCAGCAGCTCCTTGGCAGGTGGGCATCAGCCCCAGCATTTT.

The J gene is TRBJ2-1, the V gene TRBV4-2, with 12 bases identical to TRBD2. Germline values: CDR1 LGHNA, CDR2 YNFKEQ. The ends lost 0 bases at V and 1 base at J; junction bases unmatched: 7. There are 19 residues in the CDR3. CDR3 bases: TGTGCCAGCAGCCAAGAGCCTAGCGGGGGGGCCTTGTCCTACAATGAGCAGTTCTTC. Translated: CASSQEPSGGALSYNEQFF.

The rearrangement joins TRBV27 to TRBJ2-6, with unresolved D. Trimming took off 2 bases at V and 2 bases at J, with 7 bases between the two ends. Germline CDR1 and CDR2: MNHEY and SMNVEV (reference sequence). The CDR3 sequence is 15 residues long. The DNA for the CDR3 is TGTGCCAGCAGTTTAATCTCCGCTGGGGCCAACGTCCTGACTTTC. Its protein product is CASSLISAGANVLTF.

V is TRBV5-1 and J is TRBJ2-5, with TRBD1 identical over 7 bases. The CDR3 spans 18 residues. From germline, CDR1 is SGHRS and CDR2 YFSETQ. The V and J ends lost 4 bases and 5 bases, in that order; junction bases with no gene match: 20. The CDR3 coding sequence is TGCGCCAGCAGCACCGGGACAGTCAAGAGTGTAAGGTGGGAGACCCAGTACTTC. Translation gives CASSTGTVKSVRWETQYF.

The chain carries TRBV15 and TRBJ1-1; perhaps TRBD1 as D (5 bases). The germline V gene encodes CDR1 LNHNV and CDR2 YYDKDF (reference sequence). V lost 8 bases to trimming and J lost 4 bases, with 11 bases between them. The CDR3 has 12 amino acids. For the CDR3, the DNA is TGTGCCACCTCAGGGACGCTCACTGAAGCTTTCTTT. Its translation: CATSGTLTEAFF. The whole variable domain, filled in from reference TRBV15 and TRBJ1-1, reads DAMVIQNPRYQVTQFGKPVTLSCSQTLNHNVMYWYQQKSSQAPKLLFHYYDKDFNNEADTPDNFQSRRPNTSFCFLDIRSPGLGDTAMYLCATSGTLTEAFFGQGTRLTVV.

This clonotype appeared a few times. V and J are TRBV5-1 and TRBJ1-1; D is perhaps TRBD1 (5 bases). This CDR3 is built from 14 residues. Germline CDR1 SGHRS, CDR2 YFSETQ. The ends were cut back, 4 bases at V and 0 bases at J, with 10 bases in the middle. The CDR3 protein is CASSGGIMNTEAFF. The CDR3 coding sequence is TGCGCCAGCAGCGGGGGAATCATGAACACTGAAGCTTTCTTT. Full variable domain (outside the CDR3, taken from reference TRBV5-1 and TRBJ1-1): KAGVTQTPRYLIKTRGQQVTLSCSPISGHRSVSWYQQTPGQGLQFLFEYFSETQRNKGNFPGRFSGRQFSNSRSEMNVSTLELGDSALYLCASSGGIMNTEAFFGQGTRLTVV.

CDR3 region: CASSLGVRNSPLHF. CDR3 in DNA: TGTGCCAGCAGCTTAGGGGTACGCAATTCACCCCTCCACTTT. The J gene is TRBJ1-6, the V gene TRBV7-2; D unclear. Looked up from germline, CDR1 is SGHTA and CDR2 is FQGNSA. This CDR3 is built from 14 residues. Trimming removed 1 base at V and 7 bases at J, with 8 bases between.

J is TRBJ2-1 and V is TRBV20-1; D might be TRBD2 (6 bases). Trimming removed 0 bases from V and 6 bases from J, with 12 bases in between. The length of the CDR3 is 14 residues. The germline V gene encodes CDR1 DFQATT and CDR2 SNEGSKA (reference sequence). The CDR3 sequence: CSAREMTGVNEQFF. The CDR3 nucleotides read TGCAGTGCTAGAGAGATGACGGGGGTCAATGAGCAGTTCTTC.

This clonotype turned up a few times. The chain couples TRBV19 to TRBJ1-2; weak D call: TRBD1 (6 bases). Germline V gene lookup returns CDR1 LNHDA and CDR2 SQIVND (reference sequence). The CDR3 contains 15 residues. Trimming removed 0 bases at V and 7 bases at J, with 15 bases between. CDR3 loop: CASSIDRTGLRGYTF. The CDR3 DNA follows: TGTGCCAGTAGTATAGACCGCACAGGGCTTCGTGGCTACACCTTC.

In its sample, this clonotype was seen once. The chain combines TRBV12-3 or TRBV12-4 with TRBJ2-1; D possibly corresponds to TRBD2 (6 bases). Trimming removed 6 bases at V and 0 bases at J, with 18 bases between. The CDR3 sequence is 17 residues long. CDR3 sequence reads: CASRGGTGPSSYNEQFF. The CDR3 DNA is TGTGCCAGCAGAGGCGGGACTGGCCCTAGCTCCTACAATGAGCAGTTCTTC.

The CDR3 DNA reads as TGTGCCAGCAGCTTGGGTGTAAATACGCAGTATTTT. Translated: CASSLGVNTQYF. The V and J genes are TRBV7-2 and TRBJ2-3; D ambiguous. CDR1 is SGHTA and CDR2 is FQGNSA in the germline V gene. Trimming left V 3 bases short and J 7 bases short, with 8 bases between. The CDR3 contains 12 residues.

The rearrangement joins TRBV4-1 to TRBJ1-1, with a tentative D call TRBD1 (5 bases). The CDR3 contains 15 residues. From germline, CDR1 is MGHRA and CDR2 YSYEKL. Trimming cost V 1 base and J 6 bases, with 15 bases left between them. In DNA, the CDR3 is TGCGCCAGCAGCCAAGGTAGGGACCGAGATCCTGAAGCTTTCTTT. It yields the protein CASSQGRDRDPEAFF.

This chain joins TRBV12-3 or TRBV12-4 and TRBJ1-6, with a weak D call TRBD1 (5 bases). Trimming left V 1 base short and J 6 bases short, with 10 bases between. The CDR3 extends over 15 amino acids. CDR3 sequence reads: CASSLGGIPNSPLHF. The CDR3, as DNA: TGTGCCAGCAGTTTAGGGGGGATCCCTAATTCACCCCTCCACTTT.

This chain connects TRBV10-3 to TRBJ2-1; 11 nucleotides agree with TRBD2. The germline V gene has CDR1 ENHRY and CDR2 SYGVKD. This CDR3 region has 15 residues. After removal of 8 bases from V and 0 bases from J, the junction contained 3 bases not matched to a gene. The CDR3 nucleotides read TGTGCCATCGGGACTAGCGGTTACTCCTACAATGAGCAGTTCTTC. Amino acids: CAIGTSGYSYNEQFF.

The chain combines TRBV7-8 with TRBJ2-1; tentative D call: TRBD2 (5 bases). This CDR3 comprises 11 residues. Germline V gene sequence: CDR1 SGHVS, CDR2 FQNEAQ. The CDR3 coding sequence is TGTGCGGCTAGCCACGAGTATGAGCAGTTCTTC. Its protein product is CAASHEYEQFF.

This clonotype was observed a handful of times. Here the CDR3 DNA reads TGTGCCAGCAGTCGAAGCTCAGGGGGCTGGACTGAAGCTTTCTTT. It translates to CASSRSSGGWTEAFF. The J gene is TRBJ1-1, the V gene TRBV6-1, with 8 bases lining up with TRBD1. This CDR3 is built from 15 residues. Germline trimming cut 5 bases from V and 5 bases from J; bases unmatched to any gene: 10. Per the germline V gene, CDR1 is MNHNS and CDR2 is SASEGT.

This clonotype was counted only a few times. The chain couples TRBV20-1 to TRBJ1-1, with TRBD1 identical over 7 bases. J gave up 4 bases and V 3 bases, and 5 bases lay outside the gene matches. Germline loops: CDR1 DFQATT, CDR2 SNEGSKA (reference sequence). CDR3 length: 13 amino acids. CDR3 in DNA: TGCAGTGCTAGGGAACAGGGGAGCACTGAAGCTTTCTTT. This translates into CSAREQGSTEAFF.

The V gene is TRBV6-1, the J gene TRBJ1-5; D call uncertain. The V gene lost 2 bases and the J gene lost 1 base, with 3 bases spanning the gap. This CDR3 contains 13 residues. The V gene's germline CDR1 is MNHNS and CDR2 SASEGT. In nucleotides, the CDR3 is TGTGCCAGCAGTGAATTGAGCAATCAGCCCCAGCATTTT. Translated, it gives CASSELSNQPQHF.

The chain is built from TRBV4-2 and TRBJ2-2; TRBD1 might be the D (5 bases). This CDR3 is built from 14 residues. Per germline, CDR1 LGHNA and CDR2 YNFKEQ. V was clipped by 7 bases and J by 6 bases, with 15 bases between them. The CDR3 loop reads CASTGTTVPGELFF. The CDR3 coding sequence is TGTGCCAGCACCGGAACGACAGTCCCCGGGGAGCTGTTTTTT.

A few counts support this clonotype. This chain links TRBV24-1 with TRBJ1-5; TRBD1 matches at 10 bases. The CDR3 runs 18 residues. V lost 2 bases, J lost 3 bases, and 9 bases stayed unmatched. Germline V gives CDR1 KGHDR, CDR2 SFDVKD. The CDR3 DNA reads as TGTGCCACCAGTGATTCGACCGGGACAGGGGCTTACAATCAGCCCCAGCATTTT. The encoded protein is CATSDSTGTGAYNQPQHF.

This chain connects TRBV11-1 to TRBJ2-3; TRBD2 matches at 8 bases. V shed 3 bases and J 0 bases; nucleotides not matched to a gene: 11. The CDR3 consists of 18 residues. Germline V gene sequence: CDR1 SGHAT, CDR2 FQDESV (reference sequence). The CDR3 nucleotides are TGTGCCAGCAGCTTTCGCGGGGGGACCCCTTCTAGCACAGATACGCAGTATTTT. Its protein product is CASSFRGGTPSSTDTQYF.

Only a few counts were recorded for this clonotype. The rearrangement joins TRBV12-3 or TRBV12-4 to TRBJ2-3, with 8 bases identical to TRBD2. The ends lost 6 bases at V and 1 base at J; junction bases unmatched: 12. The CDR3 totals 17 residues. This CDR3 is CASRPPGGGMGTDTQYF. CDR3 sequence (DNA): TGTGCCAGCAGACCACCCGGCGGGGGGATGGGCACAGATACGCAGTATTTT.

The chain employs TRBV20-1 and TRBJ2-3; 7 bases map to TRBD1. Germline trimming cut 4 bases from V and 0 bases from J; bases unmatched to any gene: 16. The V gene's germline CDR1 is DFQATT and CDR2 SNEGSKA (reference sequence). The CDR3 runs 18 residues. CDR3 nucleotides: TGCAGTGCTATCCCTTGGACCGGGACAGCAGCGAGCACAGATACGCAGTATTTT. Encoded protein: CSAIPWTGTAASTDTQYF.

CDR3 coding DNA: TGTGCCAGCAGCCGCAAGGGGGGCAGTTACAATGAGCAGTTCTTC. Its translation: CASSRKGGSYNEQFF. The chain couples TRBV7-9 to TRBJ2-1; either TRBD1 or TRBD2 may fit D (6 bases each). The CDR3 is 15 amino acids. Trimming took off 5 bases at V and 4 bases at J, with 15 bases between the two ends. CDR1 is SEHNR and CDR2 is FQNEAQ in the germline V gene (reference sequence).

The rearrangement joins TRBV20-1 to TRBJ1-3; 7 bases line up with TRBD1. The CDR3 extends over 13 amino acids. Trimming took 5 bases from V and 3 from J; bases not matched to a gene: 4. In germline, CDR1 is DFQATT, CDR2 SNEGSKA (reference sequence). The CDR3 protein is CSASDRLGNTIYF. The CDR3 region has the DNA TGCAGTGCTTCGGACAGGCTTGGAAACACCATATATTTT.

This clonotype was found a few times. The CDR3 DNA reads as TGTGCCAGCAGTTACGGAGGGGAGGGCTCCTACGAGCAGTACGTC. Translating it yields CASSYGGEGSYEQYV. The V gene is TRBV6-5, the J gene TRBJ2-7, with 7 bases that match TRBD2. Germline loops: CDR1 MNHEY, CDR2 SVGAGI. This CDR3 contains 15 residues. Germline trimming cut 2 bases from V and 0 bases from J; bases unmatched to any gene: 4.

CDR3 DNA: TGCAGCGTTGGGCGTCTAGCGGGATCCGGGGAGCTGTTTTTT. Translated: CSVGRLAGSGELFF. The chain is built from TRBV29-1 and TRBJ2-2; the match to TRBD2 covers 9 bases. CDR1 is SQVTM, CDR2 ANQGSEA, per germline. The CDR3 is made up of 14 amino acids. V was clipped by 4 bases and J by 6 bases; unmatched bases: 6.

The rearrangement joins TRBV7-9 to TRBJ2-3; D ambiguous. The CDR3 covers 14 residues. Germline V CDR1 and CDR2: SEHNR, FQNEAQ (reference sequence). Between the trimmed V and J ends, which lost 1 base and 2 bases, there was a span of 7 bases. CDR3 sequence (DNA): TGTGCCAGCAGCTTAGATGCGGTCACAGATACGCAGTATTTT. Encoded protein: CASSLDAVTDTQYF.

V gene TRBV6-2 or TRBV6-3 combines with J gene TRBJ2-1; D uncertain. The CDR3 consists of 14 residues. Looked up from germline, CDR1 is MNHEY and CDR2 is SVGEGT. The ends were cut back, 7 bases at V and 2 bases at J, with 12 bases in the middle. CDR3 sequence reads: CASTSAVTYNEQFF. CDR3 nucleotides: TGTGCCAGCACCTCCGCCGTTACCTACAATGAGCAGTTCTTC.